This T cell receptor (beta chain) was documented in a study of a mutant IDH1 vaccine in newly diagnosed glioma. In regard to this clone: The antigen is not known.

Germline loops: CDR1 LNHDA, CDR2 SQIVND (reference sequence). Trimming left V 3 bases short and J 1 base short, with 7 bases between. The CDR3 is made up of 15 amino acids. Specified time point: week 47, end of study. In every dose of vaccine, 300 ug of mutant IDH1 20-mer peptide was given alongside topical imiquimod. Eight vaccine doses were administered to patients at weeks 1, 3, 5, 7, 11, 15, 19 and 23. Donor tumors were new WHO grade 3 or 4 IDH1-mutant, ATRX-lost astrocytomas. Using immunoSEQ multiplex PCR, the repertoire was profiled, and TCRdb retains in-frame clones only, with some absent. The sample includes over 80,000 clones, roughly 77% seen only once; the top ten take about 5.7%.

The starting material was PBMCs, obtained from a glioma patient whose treatment included an IDH1 peptide vaccine. The clonotype was recovered from a man aged 40-49 years with glioma. V usage is TRBV19 and J usage is TRBJ2-6; D is possibly TRBD1 (6 bases). CDR3 region: CASSMQGSGANVLTF. CDR3 in DNA: TGTGCCAGTAGTATGCAGGGGTCTGGGGCCAACGTCCTGACTTTC.